This TCR beta chain was profiled in a study of blood T cell repertoires in COVID-19 (dated by TCRdb to 2020 to 2021). For the study in its entirety: Samples covering the acute and convalescent phases of COVID-19 were provided by collaborators in the United States, Italy and Spain. The prospective study material was composed of cDNA or gDNA derived from T cells, B-cell-depleted T cells, or PBMCs. Deeply sampled blood TCRbeta repertoires from subjects exposed to, actively infected with, or recovered from COVID-19 were included in the dataset. The repertoires were released in a freely available public database meant as a resource for research on the immune response to SARS-CoV-2. The samples were drawn from two sources: the first 160 participants of the ongoing ImmuneRACE study, and fewer than 1,500 subjects contributed by 6 global collaborators. Nearly every sample came with metadata listing a de-identified subject ID, COVID-19 status, age in years and sex. Where available, HLA class I and class II types were taken from metadata supplied by the sample provider and were not determined by assay-based typing. On the study overall, not on this receptor specifically: The quantity of clinical and demographic metadata differed by source and by participant and was supplied without curation.

TCRbeta CDR3 regions were amplified from genomic DNA by means of the immunoSEQ Assay, a bias-controlled multiplex PCR. On the authors' methods: The number of nucleated cells in each sample was estimated by amplification of reference gene primers within the assay. To quantify the absolute abundance of each unique TCRbeta CDR3 rearrangement, sequence reads were collapsed and filtered. For each sample, productive Simpson clonality was calculated by taking the square root of Simpson's diversity index across productive rearrangements. TCRdb's version of the immuneACCESS table is confined to in-frame rearrangements and falls short of the full clone set. An unresolved V gene accounts for under half of the shortfall where checked; the remainder is of unknown origin. Clone size and the V and J calls come from that table; the DNA yielded D and trimming. This sample holds about 56,000 clones; roughly 89% were observed only once. Less than 50% of the sample lies in the top ten.

One collaborating source in Seattle enrolled patients during active infection and followed them longitudinally through the course of disease. The collaborating institutions used their own protocols to collect whole blood in K2EDTA tubes. For TCRbeta analysis, collaborator samples were shipped as frozen whole blood, as isolated PBMCs, or as DNA extracted from either sample type. For CDR1 and CDR2, the germline V gene lists MNHEY and SVGAGI. Reading from cysteine to phenylalanine, the CDR3 counts 16 amino acids. CDR3 DNA is the only sequence kept; it has 48 bases, read in frame from the first base. The V and J ends are trimmed by 2 bases and 7 bases, leaving 15 bases between them. Concerning this clone: Its antigen specificity is not known. No base-level quality is on record; no much larger clone is a single base apart.

Sequencing was performed on peripheral blood. This receptor was identified in a woman aged 60-75 years with COVID-19, enrolled during active disease. The chain links TRBV6-5 with TRBJ1-6; the D gene is possibly TRBD1, with 5 bases matching. Read as DNA, the sequence is TGTGCCAGCAGTTACCTCAGCGGGGCGGTCAATTCACCCCTCCACTTT. Translated, this gives CASSYLSGAVNSPLHF.